This TCR beta chain was profiled in a study of human T cells and chemical hapten exposure. Time point specified: patch test 2, 6 weeks after DPC sensitization. This sample's treatment: therapeutic diphenylcyclopropenone sensitization with weekly scalp DPC. The germline V gene encodes CDR1 SGHVS and CDR2 FNYEAQ. V lost 11 bases to trimming and J lost 3 bases; unmatched junction nucleotides: 22. The CDR3 sequence is 18 residues long. TCRdb fed the RACE reads into MiXCR, producing one record per CDR3 protein. The sample lists tens of thousands of distinct CDR3 sequences, over 3% occurring once. Of note for this clonotype: It may be a read error: a sequence one base away is much more abundant.

The source was whole blood, collected in connection with sensitization to the hapten diphenylcyclopropenone (DPC). The chain recombines TRBV7-6 with TRBJ1-5, with 7 bases matching TRBD1. The clonotype was recovered from a man in his forties with alopecia areata. Some clones in this sample may be carry-over from other donors' samples. This chain's CDR3 is CAFEMSERQGSVNQPQHF. DNA for the CDR3: TGTGCCTTCGAGATGTCTGAGCGACAGGGATCAGTCAATCAGCCCCAGCATTTT.